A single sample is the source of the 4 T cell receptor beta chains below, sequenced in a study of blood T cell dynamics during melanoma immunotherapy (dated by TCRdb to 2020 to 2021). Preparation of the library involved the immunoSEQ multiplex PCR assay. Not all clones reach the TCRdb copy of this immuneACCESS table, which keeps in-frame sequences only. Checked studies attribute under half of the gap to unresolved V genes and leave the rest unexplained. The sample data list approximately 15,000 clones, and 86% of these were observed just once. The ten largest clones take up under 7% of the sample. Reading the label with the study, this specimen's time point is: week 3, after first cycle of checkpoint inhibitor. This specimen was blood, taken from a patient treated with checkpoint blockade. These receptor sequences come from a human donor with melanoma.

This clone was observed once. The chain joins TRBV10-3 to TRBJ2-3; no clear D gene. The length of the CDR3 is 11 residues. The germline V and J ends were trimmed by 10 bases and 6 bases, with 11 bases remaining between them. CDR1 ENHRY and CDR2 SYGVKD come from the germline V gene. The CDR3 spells CANTPEDTQYF. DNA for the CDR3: TGTGCCAACACTCCTGAGGATACGCAGTATTTT.

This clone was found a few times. CDR3 in amino acids: CASSPSGTDSTQYF. CDR3 bases: TGTGCCAGCAGCCCCAGCGGGACAGATTCAACCCAGTACTTC. The rearrangement links TRBV7-3 to TRBJ2-5, with D tentatively TRBD1 or TRBD2 (7 bases each). CDR1 is SGHTA, CDR2 FQGTGA, per germline. The CDR3 extends over 14 amino acids. V gave up 5 bases and J gave up 8 bases, with 18 bases separating them.

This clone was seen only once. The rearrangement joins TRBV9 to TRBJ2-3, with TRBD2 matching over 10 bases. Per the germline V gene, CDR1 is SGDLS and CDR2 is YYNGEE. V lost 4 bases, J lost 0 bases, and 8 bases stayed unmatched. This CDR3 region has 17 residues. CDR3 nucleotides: TGTGCCAGCAGCCCTAGGGCTAGCGGGAGTAGCACAGATACGCAGTATTTT. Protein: CASSPRASGSSTDTQYF.

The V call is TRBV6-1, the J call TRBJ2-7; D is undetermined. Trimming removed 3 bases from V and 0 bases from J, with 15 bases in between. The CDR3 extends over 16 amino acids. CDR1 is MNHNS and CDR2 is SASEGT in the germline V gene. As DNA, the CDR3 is TGTGCCAGCAGTGAGGGTGCCCCCAGGTCCTCCTACGAGCAGTACTTC. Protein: CASSEGAPRSSYEQYF.